This T cell receptor beta chain was obtained from a study of cytotoxic CD8 clonotypes in ibrutinib-treated CLL. The CDR3 has 15 amino acids. From germline, CDR1 is MGHDK and CDR2 SYGVNS. Trimming cost V 5 bases and J 8 bases; bases outside gene matches: 14. Some clones are missing from TCRdb's copy, which holds only in-frame ones; the method was immunoSEQ multiplex PCR. Of about 140,000 clones listed, approximately 80% are singletons. The starting material was PBMCs, obtained after 36 months of ibrutinib treatment. This chain connects TRBV25-1 to TRBJ1-2; TRBD1 matches 7 bases. The receptor comes from a human donor with chronic lymphocytic leukemia. DNA of the CDR3: TGTGCCAGCAGTAAACTCGGGGAGACAGGGAGAGGCTACACCTTC. This sequence encodes CASSKLGETGRGYTF.